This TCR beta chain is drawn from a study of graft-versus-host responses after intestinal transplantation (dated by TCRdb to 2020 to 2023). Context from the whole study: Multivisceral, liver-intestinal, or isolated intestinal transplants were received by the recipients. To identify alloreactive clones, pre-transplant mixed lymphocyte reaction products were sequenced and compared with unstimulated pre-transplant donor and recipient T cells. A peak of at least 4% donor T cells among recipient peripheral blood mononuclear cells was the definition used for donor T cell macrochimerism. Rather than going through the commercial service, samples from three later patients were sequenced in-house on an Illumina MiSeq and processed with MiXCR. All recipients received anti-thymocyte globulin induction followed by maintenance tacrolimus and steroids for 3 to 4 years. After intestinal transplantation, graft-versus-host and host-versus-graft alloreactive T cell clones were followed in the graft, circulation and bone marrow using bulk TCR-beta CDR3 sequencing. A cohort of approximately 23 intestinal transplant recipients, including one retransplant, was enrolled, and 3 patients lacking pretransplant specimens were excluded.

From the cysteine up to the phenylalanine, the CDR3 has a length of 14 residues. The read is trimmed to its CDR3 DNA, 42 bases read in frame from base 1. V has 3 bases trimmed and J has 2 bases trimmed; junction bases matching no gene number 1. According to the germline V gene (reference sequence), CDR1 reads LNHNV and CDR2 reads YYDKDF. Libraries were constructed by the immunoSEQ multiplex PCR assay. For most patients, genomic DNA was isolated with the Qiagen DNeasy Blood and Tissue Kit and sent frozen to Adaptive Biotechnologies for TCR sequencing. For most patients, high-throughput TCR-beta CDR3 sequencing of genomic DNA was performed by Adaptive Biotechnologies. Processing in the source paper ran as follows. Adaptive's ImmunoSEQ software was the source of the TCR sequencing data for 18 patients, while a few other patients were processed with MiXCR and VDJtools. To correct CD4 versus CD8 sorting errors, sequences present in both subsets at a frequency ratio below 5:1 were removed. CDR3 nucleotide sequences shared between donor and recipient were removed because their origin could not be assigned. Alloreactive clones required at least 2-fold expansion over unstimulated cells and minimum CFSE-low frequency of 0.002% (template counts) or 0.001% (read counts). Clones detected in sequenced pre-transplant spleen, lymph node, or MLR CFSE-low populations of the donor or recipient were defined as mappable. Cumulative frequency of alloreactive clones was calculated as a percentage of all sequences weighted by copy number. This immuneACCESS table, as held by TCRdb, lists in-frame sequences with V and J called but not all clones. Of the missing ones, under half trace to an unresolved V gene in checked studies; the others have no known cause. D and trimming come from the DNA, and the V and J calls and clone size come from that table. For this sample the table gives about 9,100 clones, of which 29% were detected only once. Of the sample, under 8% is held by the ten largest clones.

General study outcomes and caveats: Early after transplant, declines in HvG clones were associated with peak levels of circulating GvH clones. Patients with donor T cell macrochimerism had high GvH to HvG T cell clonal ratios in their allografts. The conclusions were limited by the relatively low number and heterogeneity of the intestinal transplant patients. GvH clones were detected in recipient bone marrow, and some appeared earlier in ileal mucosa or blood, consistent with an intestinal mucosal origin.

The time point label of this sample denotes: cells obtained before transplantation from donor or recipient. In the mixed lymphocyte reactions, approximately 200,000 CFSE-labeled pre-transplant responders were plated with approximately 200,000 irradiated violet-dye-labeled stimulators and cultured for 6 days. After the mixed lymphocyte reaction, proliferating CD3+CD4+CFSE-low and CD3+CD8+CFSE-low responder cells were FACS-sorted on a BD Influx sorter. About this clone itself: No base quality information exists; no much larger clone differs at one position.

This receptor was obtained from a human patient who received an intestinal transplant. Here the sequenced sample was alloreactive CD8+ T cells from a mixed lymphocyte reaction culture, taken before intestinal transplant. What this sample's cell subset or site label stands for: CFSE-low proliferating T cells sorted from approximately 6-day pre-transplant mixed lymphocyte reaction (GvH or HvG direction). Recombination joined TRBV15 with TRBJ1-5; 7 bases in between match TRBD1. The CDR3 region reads CATSRGQRNQPQHF. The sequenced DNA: TGTGCCACCAGCAGGGGACAGCGCAATCAGCCCCAGCATTTT.